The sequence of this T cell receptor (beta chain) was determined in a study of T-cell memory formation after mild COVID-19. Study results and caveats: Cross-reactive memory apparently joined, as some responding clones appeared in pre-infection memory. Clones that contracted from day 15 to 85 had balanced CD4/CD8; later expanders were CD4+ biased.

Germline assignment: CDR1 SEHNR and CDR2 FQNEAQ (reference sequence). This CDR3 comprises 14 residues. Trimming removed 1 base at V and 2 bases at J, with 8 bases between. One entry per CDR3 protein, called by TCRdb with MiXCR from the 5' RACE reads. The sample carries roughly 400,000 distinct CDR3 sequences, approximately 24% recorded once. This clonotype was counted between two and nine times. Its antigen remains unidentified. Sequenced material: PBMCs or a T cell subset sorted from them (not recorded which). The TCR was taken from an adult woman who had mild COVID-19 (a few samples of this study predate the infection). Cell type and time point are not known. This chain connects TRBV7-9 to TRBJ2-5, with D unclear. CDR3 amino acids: CASSLGIGQETQYF. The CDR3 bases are TGTGCCAGCAGCTTAGGAATCGGACAAGAGACCCAGTACTTC.